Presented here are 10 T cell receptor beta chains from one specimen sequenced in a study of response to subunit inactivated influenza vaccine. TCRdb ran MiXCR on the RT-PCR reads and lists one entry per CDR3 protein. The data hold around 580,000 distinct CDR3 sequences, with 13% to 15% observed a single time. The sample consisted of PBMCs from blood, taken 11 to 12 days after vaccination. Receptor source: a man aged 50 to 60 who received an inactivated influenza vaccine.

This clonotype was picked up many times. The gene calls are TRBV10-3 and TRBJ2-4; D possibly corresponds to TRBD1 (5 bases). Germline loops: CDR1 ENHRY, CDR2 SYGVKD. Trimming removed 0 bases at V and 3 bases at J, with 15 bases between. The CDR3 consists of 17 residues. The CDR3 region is CAISESTAGLGKNIQYF. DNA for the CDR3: TGTGCCATCAGTGAGTCGACGGCAGGGTTGGGCAAAAACATTCAGTACTTC.

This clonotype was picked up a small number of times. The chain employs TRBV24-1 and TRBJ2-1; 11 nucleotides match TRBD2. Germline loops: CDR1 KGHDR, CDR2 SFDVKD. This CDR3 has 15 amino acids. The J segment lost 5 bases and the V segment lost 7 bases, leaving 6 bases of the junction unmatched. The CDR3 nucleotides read TGTGCCACCAGCCCGAGACTAGCGGGAAACAATGAGCAGTTCTTC. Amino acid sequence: CATSPRLAGNNEQFF.

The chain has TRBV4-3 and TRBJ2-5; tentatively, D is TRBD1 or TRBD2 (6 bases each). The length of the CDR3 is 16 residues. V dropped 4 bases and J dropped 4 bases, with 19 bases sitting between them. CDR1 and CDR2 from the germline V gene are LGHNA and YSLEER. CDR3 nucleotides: TGCGCCAGCAGCCTCCAAGTAGGGGGGCCAGGAGAGACCCAGTACTTC. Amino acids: CASSLQVGGPGETQYF.

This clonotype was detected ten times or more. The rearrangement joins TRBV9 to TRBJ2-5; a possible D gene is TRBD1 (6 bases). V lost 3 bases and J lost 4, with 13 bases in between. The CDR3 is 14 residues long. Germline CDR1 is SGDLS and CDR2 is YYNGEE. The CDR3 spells CASSDRQVGETQYF. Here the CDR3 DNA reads TGTGCCAGCAGCGATCGACAGGTTGGAGAGACCCAGTACTTC. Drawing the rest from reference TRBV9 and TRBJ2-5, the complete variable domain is DSGVTQTPKHLITATGQRVTLRCSPRSGDLSVYWYQQSLDQGLQFLIQYYNGEERAKGNILERFSAQQFPDLHSELNLSSLELGDSALYFCASSDRQVGETQYFGPGTRLLVL.

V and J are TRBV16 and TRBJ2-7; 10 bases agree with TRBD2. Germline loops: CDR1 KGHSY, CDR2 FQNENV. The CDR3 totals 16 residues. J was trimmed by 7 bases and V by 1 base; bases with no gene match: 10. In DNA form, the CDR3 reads TGTGCCAGCAGCCAATTTCGCACTAGCGGGACGGATGAGCAGTACTTC. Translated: CASSQFRTSGTDEQYF.

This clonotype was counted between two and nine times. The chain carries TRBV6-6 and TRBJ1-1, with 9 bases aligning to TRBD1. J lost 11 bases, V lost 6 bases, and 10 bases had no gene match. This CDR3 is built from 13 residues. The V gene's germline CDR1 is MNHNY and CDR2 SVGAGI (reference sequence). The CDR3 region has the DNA TGTGCCAGCAGCCCCGGGACAGGGAGAAACGCTTTCTTT. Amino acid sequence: CASSPGTGRNAFF.

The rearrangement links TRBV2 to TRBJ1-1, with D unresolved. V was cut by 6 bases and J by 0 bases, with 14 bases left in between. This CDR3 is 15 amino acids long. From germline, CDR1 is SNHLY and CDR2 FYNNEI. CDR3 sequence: CASSEQQTMNTEAFF. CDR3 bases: TGTGCCAGCAGCGAGCAACAGACGATGAACACTGAAGCTTTCTTT.

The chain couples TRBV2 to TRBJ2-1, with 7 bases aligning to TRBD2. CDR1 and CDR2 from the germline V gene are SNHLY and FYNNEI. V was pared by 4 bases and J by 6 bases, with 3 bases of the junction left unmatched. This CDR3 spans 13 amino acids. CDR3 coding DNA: TGTGCCAGCAGTGCCACTAGCGCCAATGAGCAGTTCTTC. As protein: CASSATSANEQFF.

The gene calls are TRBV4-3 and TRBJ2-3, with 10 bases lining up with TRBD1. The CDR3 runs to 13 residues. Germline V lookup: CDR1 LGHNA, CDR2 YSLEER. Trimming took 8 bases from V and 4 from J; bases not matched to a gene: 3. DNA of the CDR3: TGCGCCAGCGGACAGGGGGGCCCAGATACGCAGTATTTT. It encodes CASGQGGPDTQYF.

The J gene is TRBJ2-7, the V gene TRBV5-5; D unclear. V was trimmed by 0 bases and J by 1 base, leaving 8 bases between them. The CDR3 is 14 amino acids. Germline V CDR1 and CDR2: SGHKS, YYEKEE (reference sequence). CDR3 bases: TGTGCCAGCAGCTTGGACAACGGATCCTACGAGCAGTACTTC. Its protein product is CASSLDNGSYEQYF. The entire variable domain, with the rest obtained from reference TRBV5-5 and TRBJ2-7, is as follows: DAGVTQSPTHLIKTRGQQVTLRCSPISGHKSVSWYQQVLGQGPQFIFQYYEKEERGRGNFPDRFSARQFPNYSSELNVNALLLGDSALYLCASSLDNGSYEQYFGPGTRLTVT.